One and the same sample provided the 30 T cell receptor beta chains below, sequenced in a study of vaccination and CD4 T cells after COVID-19. This sample's treatment: roughly 10-day PBMC culture with coronavirus spike peptide pools or control peptides (ViraFEST assay). Their antigens are not known. Sequencing of DNA taken from cultured CD4+ T cells relied on the Oncomine TCR Beta short-read assay. MiXCR was run by TCRdb on the PCR reads, yielding one entry per CDR3 protein. This table holds 11,000 to 15,000 distinct CDR3 sequences, approximately 45% found once. The sequencing sample was made of cultured CD4+ T cells from blood. The origin of the receptors is a human donor with COVID-19.

The table lists this clonotype with a few counts. The CDR3 spells CSAGDGGRENSPLHF. The CDR3 DNA is TGCAGTGCTGGGGACGGGGGCAGGGAGAATTCACCCCTCCACTTT. This chain links TRBV20-1 with TRBJ1-6; D might be TRBD1 (6 bases). The CDR3 loop spans 15 amino acids. With 5 bases removed from V and 7 bases from J, the gap between germline ends came to 18 bases. The germline V gene encodes CDR1 DFQATT and CDR2 SNEGSKA (reference sequence).

The gene calls are TRBV7-2 and TRBJ2-2; D gene unclear. The CDR3 contains 13 residues. Between the trimmed V and J ends, which lost 5 bases and 3 bases, there was a span of 7 bases. CDR1 is SGHTA, CDR2 FQGNSA, per germline. The CDR3 DNA follows: TGTGCCAGCAGCCCCATAGACACCGGGGAGCTGTTTTTT. The encoded protein is CASSPIDTGELFF. The full variable domain, rest sourced from reference TRBV7-2 and TRBJ2-2, is GAGVSQSPSNKVTEKGKDVELRCDPISGHTALYWYRQSLGQGLEFLIYFQGNSAPDKSGLPSDRFSAERTGGSVSTLTIQRTQQEDSAVYLCASSPIDTGELFFGEGSRLTVL.

The chain couples TRBV11-2 to TRBJ2-7; 12 bases match TRBD2. The DNA matches TRBJ2-5 better at its end, which makes the J call doubtful. Germline CDR1 reads SGHAT; CDR2 reads FQNNGV. The CDR3 sequence is 14 residues long. In nucleotides, the CDR3 is TGTGCCAGCAGGACTAGCGGGGGAGGGGAGACCCAGTACTTC. Encoded protein: CASRTSGGGETQYF.

The chain carries TRBV6-1 and TRBJ2-2; D is possibly TRBD2 (7 bases). The CDR3 length is 16 residues. Germline V gives CDR1 MNHNS, CDR2 SASEGT. The germline V and J ends were trimmed by 6 bases and 6 bases, with 20 bases remaining between them. CDR3 sequence (DNA): TGTGCCAGCAGACCGCTTGGGGGGGGCCGACCCGGGGAGCTGTTTTTT. This translates into CASRPLGGGRPGELFF.

The chain couples TRBV2 to TRBJ2-3; TRBD1 might be the D (6 bases). Per the germline V gene, CDR1 is SNHLY and CDR2 is FYNNEI. This CDR3 has 15 residues. V was trimmed by 4 bases and J by 2 bases, leaving 13 bases between them. The CDR3 region is CASSVGHPLTDTQYF. CDR3 bases: TGTGCCAGCAGTGTGGGACATCCACTCACAGATACGCAGTATTTT.

Only a few counts were recorded for this clonotype. V usage is TRBV30 and J usage is TRBJ2-2, with 7 positions matching TRBD1. Germline CDR1 and CDR2: GTSNPN and SVGIG (reference sequence). V trimming: 0 bases; J trimming: 4 bases; junction bases outside the gene matches: 2. The CDR3 runs to 14 residues. The CDR3 loop reads CAWSVKGATGELFF. As DNA, the CDR3 is TGTGCCTGGAGTGTAAAGGGGGCCACCGGGGAGCTGTTTTTT.

The genes are TRBV2 and TRBJ1-1; D not resolved. The CDR3 is made up of 14 amino acids. Trimming took off 5 bases at V and 4 bases at J, with 14 bases between the two ends. Germline CDR1 SNHLY, CDR2 FYNNEI. This chain's CDR3 is CASSIGYLGTEAFF. The CDR3 region has the DNA TGTGCCAGCAGTATTGGATACCTGGGCACTGAAGCTTTCTTT.

This chain joins TRBV5-4 and TRBJ1-1; D perhaps matches TRBD1 (6 bases). The germline V gene encodes CDR1 SGHNT and CDR2 YYREEE (reference sequence). This CDR3 has 15 amino acids. Trimming took 2 bases from V and 2 from J, leaving 13 bases between them. DNA of the CDR3: TGTGCCAGCAGCTTCCCACAGGGCGAAAACACTGAAGCTTTCTTT. Amino acids: CASSFPQGENTEAFF.

This clonotype was counted once. V usage is TRBV5-3 and J usage is TRBJ2-5; 15 bases align to TRBD2. TRBV5-3 is filed as an ORF, its function uncertain. The CDR3 extends over 16 amino acids. Unmatched junction bases numbered 7, after V lost 8 bases and J lost 2 bases. The chain's CDR3 is CASSPGLAGGQETQYF. The CDR3 bases are TGTGCCAGCAGCCCAGGACTAGCGGGGGGGCAAGAGACCCAGTACTTC.

This clonotype appeared a few times. V usage is TRBV6-1 and J usage is TRBJ2-7; 7 bases map to TRBD1. The trim removed 4 bases at V and 3 bases at J, leaving 6 bases unmatched. Germline V gene data show CDR1 as MNHNS and CDR2 as SASEGT. This CDR3 contains 14 residues. CDR3 coding DNA: TGTGCCAGCAGTGCTCCGGGACAGAGCTACGAGCAGTACTTC. Its translation: CASSAPGQSYEQYF.

Concerning this clonotype: One junction end does not reproduce the germline sequence, and a read error may be involved. The J gene is TRBJ2-2, the V gene TRBV11-2; D remains ambiguous. CDR1 and CDR2 (germline): SGHAT, FQNNGV. CDR3 length: 14 residues. The CDR3 sequence is CASSPTAITRELFF. The CDR3 region has the DNA TGTGCCAGCAGCCCTACGGCAATCACCCGGGAGCTGTTTTTT.

V usage is TRBV12-3 or TRBV12-4 and J usage is TRBJ2-3, with D unresolved. Trimming pared 8 bases from V and 4 bases from J, leaving 7 bases between. CDR3 length: 11 residues. The CDR3 loop reads CASQRADTQYF. In DNA form, the CDR3 reads TGTGCCAGCCAAAGAGCAGATACGCAGTATTTT.

The gene calls are TRBV7-2 and TRBJ2-7; no reliable D call. CDR3 size: 14 residues. V was cut by 8 bases and J by 7 bases, with 21 bases left in between. Germline V gene sequence: CDR1 SGHTA, CDR2 FQGNSA. In nucleotides, the CDR3 is TGTGCCAGCGGCCCACGTCGTGGCGGCGGTGAGCAGTACTTC. The encoded protein is CASGPRRGGGEQYF.

The chain combines TRBV28 with TRBJ1-2, with 8 bases lining up with TRBD1. Germline lookup yields CDR1 MDHEN and CDR2 SYDVKM. The CDR3 runs to 13 residues. J gave up 4 bases and V 7 bases, and 5 bases lay outside the gene matches. This chain's CDR3 is CASNDRGFYGYTF. CDR3 DNA: TGTGCCAGCAACGACAGGGGATTCTATGGCTACACCTTC.

The table lists this clonotype with a few counts. This chain connects TRBV5-4 to TRBJ1-6, with 10 bases aligning to TRBD1. The length of the CDR3 is 15 residues. V gave up 5 bases and J gave up 8 bases; unmatched junction bases: 7. From germline, CDR1 is SGHNT and CDR2 YYREEE (reference sequence). The CDR3: CASRIGGTGDSPLHF. DNA of the CDR3: TGTGCCAGCAGAATTGGGGGGACAGGGGATTCACCCCTCCACTTT.

This clonotype was seen a handful of times. V gene TRBV6-1 combines with J gene TRBJ1-3; D possibly corresponds to TRBD1 (6 bases). From germline, CDR1 is MNHNS and CDR2 SASEGT. The CDR3 is 16 amino acids. V gave up 6 bases and J gave up 0 bases, with 15 bases separating them. In nucleotides, the CDR3 is TGTGCCAGCAGCCAAGCAGGGGTTAGCTCTGGAAACACCATATATTTT. Residues: CASSQAGVSSGNTIYF.

J is TRBJ1-2 and V is TRBV5-1; D is perhaps TRBD1 (5 bases). Germline V gene sequence: CDR1 SGHRS, CDR2 YFSETQ. V gave up 0 bases and J gave up 6 bases, with 9 bases separating them. CDR3 size: 13 residues. The CDR3 loop is CASSLVGENGYTF. The CDR3, as DNA: TGCGCCAGCAGCTTGGTGGGGGAAAATGGCTACACCTTC.

The chain recombines TRBV21-1 with TRBJ1-3; the D call of TRBD1 is as the table states it, not checked on the DNA. TRBV21-1 is a pseudogene. The CDR3 loop spans 17 amino acids. The CDR3 sequence is CASPGQGATFSGNTIYF. The CDR3 region has the DNA TGTGCCAGCCCCGGACAGGGGGCCACTTTCTCTGGAAACACCATATATTTT.

This sequence joins TRBV6-4 and TRBJ1-2; D is unresolved. The germline gives CDR1 MRHNA, CDR2 SNTAGT. The CDR3 is made up of 11 amino acids. Trimming shortened V by 6 bases and J by 5 bases, and 7 bases separated the two germline ends. This chain's CDR3 is CASRGLYGYTF. As DNA, the CDR3 is TGTGCCAGCAGGGGATTATATGGCTACACCTTC.

Turning to this clonotype: A junction boundary mismatches the germline segment, possibly from a read error. J is TRBJ2-1 and V is TRBV20-1; maybe TRBD2 (5 bases). From germline, CDR1 is DFQATT and CDR2 SNEGSKA (reference sequence). There are 11 residues in the CDR3. The CDR3 DNA sequence: TGCAGTGCCAGAGGGTGGCGGGAGCAGTTCTTC. Translated, it gives CSARGWREQFF.

This clonotype has just one count. The chain has TRBV11-3 and TRBJ1-4; D not resolved. This CDR3 is built from 15 residues. Looked up from germline, CDR1 is SGHNT and CDR2 is YENEEA. Trimming shortened V by 0 bases and J by 3 bases, and 8 bases separated the two germline ends. The CDR3 region has the DNA TGTGCCAGCAGCTTAGATGGAGCCTCTAATGAAAAACTGTTTTTT. Its translation is CASSLDGASNEKLFF. Using reference TRBV11-3 and TRBJ1-4 for the parts outside the CDR3, the full variable domain is EAGVVQSPRYKIIEKKQPVAFWCNPISGHNTLYWYLQNLGQGPELLIRYENEEAVDDSQLPKDRFSAERLKGVDSTLKIQPAELGDSAVYLCASSLDGASNEKLFFGSGTQLSVL.

The chain employs TRBV28 and TRBJ2-1; D is unresolved. This CDR3 is 11 amino acids long. Germline V gene lookup returns CDR1 MDHEN and CDR2 SYDVKM. V gave up 8 bases and J gave up 5 bases, with 7 bases separating them. The CDR3, as DNA: TGTGCCAGCGGTTCGCACAATGAGCAGTTCTTC. As protein: CASGSHNEQFF.

The sample holds a few counts of this clonotype. The chain carries TRBV11-2 and TRBJ2-3; D remains ambiguous. Deletions cut 0 bases from V and 8 bases from J, with 6 bases between. Germline loops: CDR1 SGHAT, CDR2 FQNNGV. The CDR3 contains 12 residues. CDR3 DNA: TGTGCCAGCAGCTTAGACAGCAGTACGCAGTATTTT. As protein: CASSLDSSTQYF.

This chain connects TRBV19 to TRBJ1-2, with 7 nucleotides matching TRBD1. The CDR3 consists of 14 residues. The junction had 9 bases not matched to a gene; V was cut back by 3 bases and J by 8 bases. Germline V gives CDR1 LNHDA, CDR2 SQIVND (reference sequence). This CDR3 is CASSIGNTGAGYTF. In DNA form, the CDR3 reads TGTGCCAGTAGTATTGGAAATACAGGGGCCGGCTACACCTTC. The full variable domain, with the rest looked up from reference TRBV19 and TRBJ1-2, is DGGITQSPKYLFRKEGQNVTLSCEQNLNHDAMYWYRQDPGQGLRLIYYSQIVNDFQKGDIAEGYSVSREKKESFPLTVTSAQKNPTAFYLCASSIGNTGAGYTFGSGTRLTVV.

The CDR3 nucleotides read TGTGCCAGCAGCGGGACGGGGGGGCGGGGCACAGATACGCAGTATTTT. This codes for CASSGTGGRGTDTQYF. This chain connects TRBV7-2 to TRBJ2-3, with 8 positions matching TRBD2. Trimming removed 5 bases from V and 1 base from J; junction bases left unmatched: 8. This CDR3 is 16 amino acids long. CDR1 is SGHTA and CDR2 is FQGNSA in the germline V gene.

This sequence joins TRBV2 and TRBJ2-3; the D gene is possibly TRBD1 (6 bases). The CDR3 has 15 residues. Germline V gene data show CDR1 as SNHLY and CDR2 as FYNNEI. Trimming stripped 4 bases from V and 0 bases from J, with 11 bases between. The CDR3 DNA sequence: TGTGCCAGCAGTGCCCGACAGGCTAGCACAGATACGCAGTATTTT. Its translation is CASSARQASTDTQYF.

The chain employs TRBV30 and TRBJ1-1, with D possibly being TRBD1 (5 bases). Germline V gene lookup returns CDR1 GTSNPN and CDR2 SVGIG (reference sequence). With 0 bases removed from V and 0 bases from J, the gap between germline ends came to 8 bases. This CDR3 region has 14 residues. Written as DNA, the CDR3 is TGTGCCTGGAGTGTAGGGACGGTGAACACTGAAGCTTTCTTT. Residues: CAWSVGTVNTEAFF. Full variable domain (rest looked up from reference TRBV30 and TRBJ1-1): SQTIHQWPATLVQPVGSPLSLECTVEGTSNPNLYWYRQAAGRGLQLLFYSVGIGQISSEVPQNLSASRPQDRQFILSSKKLLLSDSGFYLCAWSVGTVNTEAFFGQGTRLTVV.

This clonotype occurred once. V is TRBV6-2 or TRBV6-3 and J is TRBJ2-7; a weak D match, TRBD1 (6 bases). Trimming pared 7 bases from V and 0 bases from J, leaving 10 bases between. The CDR3 loop spans 13 amino acids. CDR1 is MNHEY, CDR2 SVGEGT, per germline. The CDR3 bases are TGTGCCAGCAACAGGGACGTCTCCTACGAGCAGTACTTC. Protein product: CASNRDVSYEQYF.

V is TRBV7-9 and J is TRBJ2-5; D call uncertain. This CDR3 has 14 amino acids. Trimming stripped 3 bases from V and 3 bases from J, with 11 bases between. The germline V gene encodes CDR1 SEHNR and CDR2 FQNEAQ (reference sequence). Here the CDR3 DNA reads TGTGCCAGCAGCTTGCAGAGTTGGAAAGAGACCCAGTACTTC. As protein: CASSLQSWKETQYF.

The rearrangement uses TRBV5-4 and TRBJ2-2; D possibly corresponds to TRBD2 (5 bases). Germline assignment: CDR1 SGHNT and CDR2 YYREEE (reference sequence). CDR3 length: 16 residues. The germline V and J ends were trimmed by 4 bases and 0 bases, with 13 bases remaining between them. The CDR3 sequence is CASSPVARPNTGELFF. The CDR3 nucleotides read TGTGCCAGCAGCCCGGTAGCGAGGCCGAACACCGGGGAGCTGTTTTTT.